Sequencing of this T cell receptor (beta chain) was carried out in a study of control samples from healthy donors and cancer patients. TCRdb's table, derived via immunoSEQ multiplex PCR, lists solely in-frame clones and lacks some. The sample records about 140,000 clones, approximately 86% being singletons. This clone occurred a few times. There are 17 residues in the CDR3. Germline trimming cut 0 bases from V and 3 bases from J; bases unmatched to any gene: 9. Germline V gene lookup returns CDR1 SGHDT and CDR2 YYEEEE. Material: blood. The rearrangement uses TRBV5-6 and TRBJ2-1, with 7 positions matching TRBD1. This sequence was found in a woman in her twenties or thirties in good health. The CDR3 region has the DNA TGTGCCAGCAGCTTGGGAGATTTATGGGACAGCTACAATGAGCAGTTCTTC. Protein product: CASSLGDLWDSYNEQFF.